Below are 18 T cell receptor beta chains sequenced from a single sample in a study of cytomegalovirus exposure and HLA in healthy donors. The PCR was carried out with 60 Vbeta primers and 13 Jbeta primers. Clones were sequenced by immunoSEQ multiplex PCR, and TCRdb holds only the in-frame ones, with some missing. The sample contains some 90,000 clones, approximately 81% of which appear only once. Sequenced material: PBMCs. Receptors were obtained from a woman in her seventies in good health and CMV-seropositive.

V and J are TRBV5-1 and TRBJ1-5; 8 bases are a match to TRBD1. V was clipped by 0 bases and J by 4 bases; unmatched bases: 3. The CDR3 loop spans 15 amino acids. Germline lookup yields CDR1 SGHRS and CDR2 YFSETQ. This CDR3 reads CASSLGQGANQPQHF. CDR3 DNA sequence: TGCGCCAGCAGCTTGGGGCAGGGGGCGAATCAGCCCCAGCATTTT.

In this sample, this clone turned up once. The chain recombines TRBV6-5 with TRBJ2-7; D may be TRBD2 (5 bases). V dropped 2 bases and J dropped 2 bases, with 13 bases sitting between them. CDR3 length equals 15 residues. The germline gives CDR1 MNHEY, CDR2 SVGAGI. The CDR3 spells CASSYRPSGPYEQYF. DNA for the CDR3: TGTGCCAGCAGTTACCGCCCCAGCGGACCCTACGAGCAGTACTTC.

This chain connects TRBV4-3 to TRBJ2-1, with TRBD2 matching over 8 bases. Unmatched junction bases numbered 5, after V lost 3 bases and J lost 4 bases. The CDR3 consists of 15 residues. CDR1 and CDR2 (germline): LGHNA, YSLEER. In DNA, the CDR3 is TGCGCCAGCAGCCAGGCGGGGGGCTTTTACAATGAGCAGTTCTTC. Translating it yields CASSQAGGFYNEQFF.

This chain links TRBV11-2 with TRBJ2-7; TRBD2 is a possible D gene (6 bases). Trimming removed 5 bases at V and 1 base at J, with 15 bases between. Germline lookup yields CDR1 SGHAT and CDR2 FQNNGV. The CDR3 covers 15 residues. This CDR3 is CASSLRSGTSYEQYF. In DNA form, the CDR3 reads TGTGCCAGCAGCCTTAGGTCCGGGACTTCCTACGAGCAGTACTTC.

The chain carries TRBV5-4 and TRBJ2-5; 11 positions agree with TRBD2. With 2 bases clipped from V and 5 bases from J, the junction kept 17 bases outside the gene matches. Germline V gene lookup returns CDR1 SGHNT and CDR2 YYREEE (reference sequence). The CDR3 loop spans 19 amino acids. CDR3 sequence: CASSLTTTSGVNFVETQYF. In DNA form, the CDR3 reads TGTGCCAGCAGCTTAACGACGACTAGCGGGGTTAACTTCGTGGAGACCCAGTACTTC. The complete variable domain, with remaining parts taken from reference TRBV5-4 and TRBJ2-5, reads ETGVTQSPTHLIKTRGQQVTLRCSSQSGHNTVSWYQQALGQGPQFIFQYYREEENGRGNFPPRFSGLQFPNYSSELNVNALELDDSALYLCASSLTTTSGVNFVETQYFGPGTRLLVL.

This clone was detected only once. The chain has TRBV27 and TRBJ2-5; D is possibly TRBD1 (6 bases). The length of the CDR3 is 14 residues. Trimming removed 1 base from V and 1 base from J, with 7 bases in between. CDR1 MNHEY and CDR2 SMNVEV come from the germline V gene (reference sequence). The CDR3 protein is CASSLYRAQETQYF. CDR3 nucleotides: TGTGCCAGCAGTTTATACAGGGCCCAAGAGACCCAGTACTTC.

The chain combines TRBV25-1 with TRBJ2-5, with 8 bases matching TRBD1. Germline CDR1 MGHDK, CDR2 SYGVNS. The CDR3 length is 16 residues. V was clipped by 4 bases and J by 5 bases; unmatched bases: 12. CDR3: CASSGTPGTGGETQYF. In nucleotides, the CDR3 is TGTGCCAGCAGTGGAACTCCCGGGACAGGAGGCGAGACCCAGTACTTC. Filled out from reference TRBV25-1 and TRBJ2-5, the complete variable domain reads EADIYQTPRYLVIGTGKKITLECSQTMGHDKMYWYQQDPGMELHLIHYSYGVNSTEKGDLSSESTVSRIRTEHFPLTLESARPSHTSQYLCASSGTPGTGGETQYFGPGTRLLVL.

The V call is TRBV4-2, the J call TRBJ2-2; tentatively, D is TRBD2 (6 bases). The CDR3 sequence is 18 residues long. V was trimmed by 2 bases and J by 4 bases, leaving 20 bases between them. Germline V gene lookup returns CDR1 LGHNA and CDR2 YNFKEQ. For the CDR3, the DNA is TGTGCCAGCAGCCAATCTGACCGGACTACGGAAAGCACCGGGGAGCTGTTTTTT. Its translation is CASSQSDRTTESTGELFF.

The V and J genes are TRBV19 and TRBJ2-7; 13 positions agree with TRBD2. The V gene end was trimmed by 6 bases and the J gene end by 0 bases; junction bases not matched to a gene: 8. From germline, CDR1 is LNHDA and CDR2 SQIVND (reference sequence). The CDR3 spans 17 residues. The CDR3 DNA follows: TGTGCCAGTAGCTCACTAGCGGGAGGGCCAGGCTCCTACGAGCAGTACTTC. It is translated as CASSSLAGGPGSYEQYF.

This chain links TRBV11-2 with TRBJ1-3, with 8 bases aligning to TRBD1. The CDR3 runs 16 residues. Unmatched junction bases numbered 5, after V lost 1 base and J lost 3 bases. The germline V gene encodes CDR1 SGHAT and CDR2 FQNNGV. The CDR3 protein is CASSLGQGARGNTIYF. The CDR3 DNA reads as TGTGCCAGCAGCTTAGGGCAGGGGGCGCGTGGAAACACCATATATTTT.

The rearrangement joins TRBV9 to TRBJ1-1; unclear D gene. CDR1 is SGDLS, CDR2 YYNGEE, per germline. V lost 0 bases, J lost 0 bases, and 6 bases lay in between. This CDR3 is built from 14 residues. This chain's CDR3 is CASSVGALNTEAFF. The CDR3 bases are TGTGCCAGCAGCGTAGGGGCCCTGAACACTGAAGCTTTCTTT.

The chain joins TRBV14 to TRBJ2-3; 16 bases agree with TRBD2. The germline gives CDR1 SGHDN, CDR2 FVKESK. The CDR3 is 14 residues long. After removal of 5 bases from V and 8 bases from J, the junction contained 1 base not matched to a gene. The CDR3 nucleotides read TGTGCCAGCAGCGGGACTAGCGGGAGGGGTACGCAGTATTTT. Its protein product is CASSGTSGRGTQYF.

The chain joins TRBV6-5 to TRBJ1-3, with D possibly TRBD1 on 5 matching bases. The CDR3 extends over 15 amino acids. Germline CDR1 is MNHEY and CDR2 is SVGAGI. The ends were cut back, 2 bases at V and 4 bases at J, with 12 bases in the middle. DNA of the CDR3: TGTGCCAGCAGTTACGGCCAGGGATGGGGAAACACCATATATTTT. This gives the protein CASSYGQGWGNTIYF.

The J gene is TRBJ2-3, the V gene TRBV30; 11 bases map to TRBD2. CDR3 size: 13 residues. V lost 0 bases, J lost 9 bases, and 2 bases stayed unmatched. CDR1 is GTSNPN and CDR2 is SVGIG in the germline V gene (reference sequence). DNA of the CDR3: TGTGCCTGGAGTGTACTAGCGGGAGTGACGCAGTATTTT. It specifies CAWSVLAGVTQYF.

V is TRBV5-1 and J is TRBJ1-2, with D possibly matching TRBD1 (5 bases). The CDR3 has 15 amino acids. Trimming left V 0 bases short and J 6 bases short, with 15 bases between. Germline assignment: CDR1 SGHRS and CDR2 YFSETQ. The CDR3 coding sequence is TGCGCCAGCAGCTTGGACCCGGAGGGACGAGATGGCTACACCTTC. This codes for CASSLDPEGRDGYTF.

This rearrangement joins TRBV9 to TRBJ2-7; 8 bases map to TRBD1. J was trimmed by 6 bases and V by 3 bases; bases with no gene match: 2. Germline assignment: CDR1 SGDLS and CDR2 YYNGEE. The CDR3 extends over 12 amino acids. The CDR3: CASSGQGPEQYF. Here the CDR3 DNA reads TGTGCCAGCAGCGGACAGGGGCCCGAGCAGTACTTC.

The genes are TRBV7-3 and TRBJ2-5; D might be TRBD1 (5 bases). V lost 5 bases, J lost 1 base, and 8 bases lay in between. The CDR3 loop spans 13 amino acids. CDR1 is SGHTA and CDR2 is FQGTGA in the germline V gene. The CDR3 DNA sequence: TGTGCCAGCAGCCGGACATTCCAAGAGACCCAGTACTTC. Its translation is CASSRTFQETQYF.

This chain links TRBV28 with TRBJ1-1; possible D gene TRBD1, 5 bases. Germline values: CDR1 MDHEN, CDR2 SYDVKM. Deletions cut 5 bases from V and 1 base from J, with 17 bases between. The CDR3 is made up of 16 amino acids. The CDR3 loop is CASSRKIGQGNTEAFF. DNA of the CDR3: TGTGCCAGCAGTCGCAAAATAGGTCAGGGGAACACTGAAGCTTTCTTT.